The 32 T cell receptor beta chains below come from one sample, sequenced in a study of a mutant IDH1 vaccine in newly diagnosed glioma. For these receptors, no antigen is known. Here immunoSEQ multiplex PCR was the method, and the copy in TCRdb shows in-frame clones only, minus some. This sample has 25,000 to 35,000 clones, with roughly 90% found just once. Time point noted: week 11, during vaccination. Doses consisted of 300 ug of mutant IDH1 20-mer peptide each, paired with topical imiquimod. Here the sequenced sample was PBMCs, taken from a glioma patient whose treatment included an IDH1 peptide vaccine. Every receptor here comes from a man in his late teens or twenties with glioma.

This clone was picked up a small number of times. CDR3 sequence (DNA): TGTGCCGGGCAGGACAGGGGTCAGGGCTACACCTTC. Its translation: CAGQDRGQGYTF. This chain joins TRBV30 and TRBJ1-2; 9 nucleotides match TRBD1. Germline V gives CDR1 GTSNPN, CDR2 SVGIG (reference sequence). J gave up 8 bases and V 8 bases, and 9 bases lay outside the gene matches. The length of the CDR3 is 12 residues.

This clone was seen a single time. The chain couples TRBV5-4 to TRBJ2-7, with D hard to call. Germline CDR1 is SGHNT and CDR2 is YYREEE (reference sequence). This CDR3 region has 16 residues. Deletions cut 0 bases from V and 5 bases from J, with 18 bases between. This CDR3 reads CASSLASQRIKDEQYF. The CDR3 DNA reads as TGTGCCAGCAGCTTGGCCTCTCAACGGATAAAGGACGAGCAGTACTTC.

The rearrangement links TRBV14 to TRBJ2-7, with 7 bases matching TRBD1. Germline CDR1 is SGHDN and CDR2 is FVKESK. After removal of 5 bases from V and 0 bases from J, the junction contained 7 bases not matched to a gene. The CDR3 covers 15 residues. The CDR3 sequence is CASSSPGGHSYEQYF. CDR3 bases: TGTGCCAGCAGCTCCCCAGGGGGACACTCCTACGAGCAGTACTTC.

The genes are TRBV28 and TRBJ2-3; 8 bases align to TRBD1. CDR3 length: 18 residues. Germline-derived CDR1 and CDR2 are MDHEN and SYDVKM. V gave up 6 bases and J gave up 3 bases; unmatched junction bases: 17. The chain's CDR3 is CASRDLGQGFFGTDTQYF. The DNA of the CDR3 is TGTGCCAGCAGGGATTTAGGACAGGGCTTTTTTGGGACAGATACGCAGTATTTT.

The chain has TRBV29-1 and TRBJ2-3; possibly TRBD1 for D (5 bases). Trimming took 4 bases from V and 1 from J, leaving 9 bases between them. CDR3 length: 13 amino acids. CDR1 and CDR2 (germline): SQVTM, ANQGSEA. CDR3 region: CSVGIGGTDTQYF. For the CDR3, the DNA is TGCAGCGTTGGCATAGGGGGCACAGATACGCAGTATTTT.

CDR3 in DNA: TGTGCCAGCAGCGTAGTGTCGGTTGCGATATACTTC. Protein product: CASSVVSVAIYF. J is TRBJ2-7 and V is TRBV9; no definite D call. CDR3 length: 12 amino acids. Germline V CDR1 and CDR2: SGDLS, YYNGEE. The ends were cut back, 0 bases at V and 13 bases at J, with 14 bases in the middle.

The chain employs TRBV30 and TRBJ1-6; D might be TRBD1 (5 bases). This CDR3 spans 13 amino acids. Looked up from germline, CDR1 is GTSNPN and CDR2 is SVGIG (reference sequence). V lost 2 bases and J 6 bases, leaving 8 bases between the germline ends. CDR3 sequence (DNA): TGTGCCTGGAGTCTCCAGGGTAATTCACCCCTCCACTTT. As protein: CAWSLQGNSPLHF. Using reference TRBV30 and TRBJ1-6 for the parts outside the CDR3, the full variable domain is SQTIHQWPATLVQPVGSPLSLECTVEGTSNPNLYWYRQAAGRGLQLLFYSVGIGQISSEVPQNLSASRPQDRQFILSSKKLLLSDSGFYLCAWSLQGNSPLHFGNGTRLTVT.

In its sample, this clone was seen once. The chain combines TRBV10-1 with TRBJ1-1; a possible D gene is TRBD1 (5 bases). Germline V CDR1 and CDR2: WNHNN, SYGVQD (reference sequence). The germline V and J ends were trimmed by 2 bases and 4 bases, with 5 bases remaining between them. CDR3 length: 12 residues. CDR3 residues: CASSEGGTEAFF. DNA for the CDR3: TGCGCCAGCAGTGAGGGGGGCACTGAAGCTTTCTTT.

This clone was observed a single time. The rearrangement uses TRBV7-2 and TRBJ1-1; D is possibly TRBD1 (6 bases). V shed 5 bases and J shed 4 bases, with 11 bases lying between them. The CDR3 sequence is 13 residues long. Germline V gene data show CDR1 as SGHTA and CDR2 as FQGNSA. CDR3 sequence (DNA): TGTGCCAGCAGCCAGGGGATAGTCACTGAAGCTTTCTTT. Translation gives CASSQGIVTEAFF.

The chain joins TRBV18 to TRBJ1-1; 10 positions match TRBD1. Trimming cost V 2 bases and J 1 base; bases outside gene matches: 1. From germline, CDR1 is KGHSH and CDR2 LQKENI. The CDR3 is 15 amino acids. CDR3 region: CASSPRQGANTEAFF. The CDR3 DNA follows: TGTGCCAGCTCACCAAGACAGGGGGCGAACACTGAAGCTTTCTTT.

This chain joins TRBV18 and TRBJ2-7; 7 bases map to TRBD1. Germline CDR1 KGHSH, CDR2 LQKENI. The CDR3 totals 15 residues. Trimming took 3 bases from V and 3 from J; bases not matched to a gene: 8. The CDR3 loop reads CASSPTGTASYEQYF. For the CDR3, the DNA is TGTGCCAGCTCACCGACCGGGACAGCGAGCTACGAGCAGTACTTC.

This clone occurred a few times. The V and J genes are TRBV4-1 and TRBJ2-5; 9 nucleotides agree with TRBD2. The CDR3 is 15 amino acids. CDR1 MGHRA and CDR2 YSYEKL come from the germline V gene. With 0 bases clipped from V and 3 bases from J, the junction kept 2 bases outside the gene matches. The CDR3 is CASSQETSGKETQYF. CDR3 DNA: TGCGCCAGCAGCCAAGAGACTAGCGGCAAAGAGACCCAGTACTTC.

The DNA of the CDR3 is TGCAGCCTTCGGACCGGCTACAATGAGCAGTTCTTC. This translates into CSLRTGYNEQFF. The chain links TRBV29-1 to TRBJ2-1; D gene ambiguous. With 8 bases removed from V and 3 bases from J, the gap between germline ends came to 11 bases. The CDR3 covers 12 residues. The germline CDR1 and CDR2 sequences are SQVTM and ANQGSEA.

The V call is TRBV5-6, the J call TRBJ1-1; 9 bases match TRBD1. This CDR3 contains 18 residues. V shed 4 bases and J 0 bases; nucleotides not matched to a gene: 13. Per germline, CDR1 SGHDT and CDR2 YYEEEE. The CDR3 nucleotides read TGTGCCAGCAGCGGCCTTCGGACAGGGGCCCGTATGAACACTGAAGCTTTCTTT. This encodes CASSGLRTGARMNTEAFF.

V and J are TRBV27 and TRBJ2-3; D is ambiguous. The germline gives CDR1 MNHEY, CDR2 SMNVEV (reference sequence). This CDR3 has 14 residues. V lost 8 bases to trimming and J lost 4 bases, with 16 bases between them. CDR3 region: CASLENRRADTQYF. CDR3 sequence (DNA): TGTGCCAGCCTTGAAAACCGACGGGCAGATACGCAGTATTTT.

The chain recombines TRBV4-1 with TRBJ1-1; possibly TRBD1 for D (5 bases). The CDR3 runs to 15 residues. V was shortened by 5 bases and J by 5 bases, with 18 bases between the two germline ends. Germline V gives CDR1 MGHRA, CDR2 YSYEKL. CDR3 in amino acids: CASSVQSGTWTEAFF. CDR3 bases: TGCGCCAGCAGCGTTCAATCCGGGACTTGGACTGAAGCTTTCTTT.

This sequence joins TRBV7-9 and TRBJ2-5; D gene ambiguous. V gave up 2 bases and J gave up 4 bases, with 5 bases separating them. The germline gives CDR1 SEHNR, CDR2 FQNEAQ (reference sequence). The CDR3 loop spans 12 amino acids. CDR3 sequence reads: CASSLNRETQYF. CDR3 nucleotide sequence: TGTGCCAGCAGCTTAAACCGAGAGACCCAGTACTTC.

The V and J genes are TRBV6-5 and TRBJ2-5; D is ambiguous. Trimming stripped 6 bases from V and 1 base from J, with 15 bases between. CDR1 is MNHEY, CDR2 SVGAGI, per germline. The CDR3 sequence is 15 residues long. This CDR3 reads CASRQIGRPQETQYF. Here the CDR3 DNA reads TGTGCCAGCAGGCAGATTGGCAGACCCCAAGAGACCCAGTACTTC.

The chain is built from TRBV19 and TRBJ1-2, with TRBD1 as a possible D gene (5 bases). V lost 7 bases and J 2 bases, leaving 14 bases between the germline ends. The CDR3 is made up of 14 amino acids. The germline V gene encodes CDR1 LNHDA and CDR2 SQIVND (reference sequence). The chain's CDR3 is CASIRRGENYGYTF. DNA of the CDR3: TGTGCCAGTATCCGGCGGGGGGAGAACTATGGCTACACCTTC.

The DNA for the CDR3 is TGTGCCAGCAGCTTGGCAGGGGGAATAAGCTCTGGGGCCAACGTCCTGACTTTC. It is translated as CASSLAGGISSGANVLTF. The chain combines TRBV5-4 with TRBJ2-6, with 7 bases aligning to TRBD1. V lost 0 bases to trimming and J lost 0 bases; unmatched junction nucleotides: 6. CDR3 size: 18 residues. CDR1 is SGHNT and CDR2 is YYREEE in the germline V gene (reference sequence).

This sequence joins TRBV5-1 and TRBJ1-1; 11 bases fit TRBD1. V was clipped by 4 bases and J by 6 bases; unmatched bases: 8. The CDR3 runs to 15 residues. Germline CDR1 SGHRS, CDR2 YFSETQ. The CDR3 nucleotides read TGCGCCAGCAGCCCCCGGACAGGGGGCGTTGCTGAAGCTTTCTTT. It specifies CASSPRTGGVAEAFF.

The genes are TRBV18 and TRBJ1-1, with D possibly TRBD1 on 5 matching bases. Deletions cut 5 bases from V and 0 bases from J, with 16 bases between. The germline V gene encodes CDR1 KGHSH and CDR2 LQKENI. This CDR3 is built from 16 residues. The CDR3: CASSSMLGVVNTEAFF. For the CDR3, the DNA is TGTGCCAGCTCATCAATGTTAGGGGTGGTGAACACTGAAGCTTTCTTT.

V gene TRBV30 combines with J gene TRBJ1-1; D gene uncertain. This CDR3 has 12 residues. CDR1 GTSNPN and CDR2 SVGIG come from the germline V gene (reference sequence). Trimming stripped 0 bases from V and 5 bases from J, with 7 bases between. The CDR3 spells CAWSVGRTEAFF. The CDR3 DNA follows: TGTGCCTGGAGTGTAGGGAGAACTGAAGCTTTCTTT.

The chain carries TRBV5-4 and TRBJ2-4; D is perhaps TRBD2 (5 bases). The CDR3 length is 13 residues. Germline V gene data show CDR1 as SGHNT and CDR2 as YYREEE (reference sequence). V lost 0 bases and J 12 bases, leaving 13 bases between the germline ends. CDR3 DNA: TGTGCCAGCAGCTTGGGACGAGAGGGCGCTCAGTACTTC. It codes for CASSLGREGAQYF.

V is TRBV7-8 and J is TRBJ1-1, with D hard to call. With 4 bases removed from V and 2 bases from J, the gap between germline ends came to 23 bases. CDR3 length equals 18 residues. The germline CDR1 and CDR2 sequences are SGHVS and FQNEAQ. CDR3: CASSYLGFSPTANTEAFF. The CDR3 nucleotides read TGTGCCAGCAGCTACCTAGGGTTCAGTCCCACGGCTAACACTGAAGCTTTCTTT.

The chain employs TRBV28 and TRBJ2-7, with 12 bases lining up with TRBD1. CDR1 and CDR2 from the germline V gene are MDHEN and SYDVKM. V shed 10 bases, J shed 4 bases, and the junction held 8 bases outside the gene matches. The CDR3 contains 14 residues. The CDR3 region is CATPGDRGQYEQYF. The DNA of the CDR3 is TGTGCCACCCCTGGGGACAGGGGGCAATACGAGCAGTACTTC.

The J gene is TRBJ1-5, the V gene TRBV6-1, with D unclear. Trimming stripped 8 bases from V and 1 base from J, with 12 bases between. CDR3 length equals 14 residues. CDR1 and CDR2 (germline): MNHNS, SASEGT. DNA for the CDR3: TGTGCCAGCCGCCTCCGAGGGAGCAATCAGCCCCAGCATTTT. Protein product: CASRLRGSNQPQHF.

V gene TRBV5-4 combines with J gene TRBJ2-5; maybe TRBD2 (6 bases). Germline assignment: CDR1 SGHNT and CDR2 YYREEE (reference sequence). The V and J ends lost 0 bases and 9 bases respectively, with 21 bases between them. The CDR3 length is 16 residues. The CDR3 nucleotides read TGTGCCAGCAGCTTGGGACACGGTGGTTTGGAGGGGTCCCAGTACTTC. Translated: CASSLGHGGLEGSQYF.

The gene calls are TRBV11-3 and TRBJ2-2, with 10 nucleotides matching TRBD1. The CDR3 has 15 residues. Germline CDR1 and CDR2: SGHNT and YENEEA. The junction had 3 bases not matched to a gene; V was cut back by 4 bases and J by 4 bases. CDR3 protein: CASSSRDRGTGELFF. In DNA, the CDR3 is TGTGCCAGCAGCTCCCGGGACAGGGGCACCGGGGAGCTGTTTTTT.

By share of the sample, this clone is medium-sized. This CDR3 reads CASSELAGGPDTQYF. CDR3 DNA sequence: TGTGCCAGCAGTGAACTAGCGGGAGGGCCAGATACGCAGTATTTT. V usage is TRBV6-1 and J usage is TRBJ2-3; 12 nucleotides align to TRBD2. This CDR3 is 15 amino acids long. CDR1 and CDR2 (germline): MNHNS, SASEGT. The ends lost 2 bases at V and 4 bases at J; junction bases unmatched: 1.

This chain uses TRBV2 with TRBJ1-1; a weak D match, TRBD1 (5 bases). Trimming left V 5 bases short and J 1 base short, with 17 bases between. The CDR3 is made up of 16 amino acids. CDR1 is SNHLY and CDR2 is FYNNEI in the germline V gene. The CDR3 coding sequence is TGTGCCAGCAGTAATGTACCGGTCGGGGCGAACACTGAAGCTTTCTTT. Translating gives CASSNVPVGANTEAFF.

The chain couples TRBV18 to TRBJ2-7; D is unresolved. The CDR3 is 14 amino acids. CDR1 KGHSH and CDR2 LQKENI come from the germline V gene. Trimming pared 2 bases from V and 3 bases from J, leaving 11 bases between. Here the CDR3 reads CASSPYGPNYEQYF. CDR3 sequence (DNA): TGTGCCAGCTCACCATATGGCCCCAACTACGAGCAGTACTTC. Full variable domain (missing parts from reference TRBV18 and TRBJ2-7): NAGVMQNPRHLVRRRGQEARLRCSPMKGHSHVYWYRQLPEEGLKFMVYLQKENIIDESGMPKERFSAEFPKEGPSILRIQQVVRGDSAAYFCASSPYGPNYEQYFGPGTRLTVT.